The clone carrying this T cell receptor beta chain was detected once. Its specificity is not known. This entry belongs to a study of cytomegalovirus exposure and HLA in healthy donors. In the study overall: Most genotyped donors, around 78% of about 400, had Caucasian-associated genetic ancestry.

The V gene's germline CDR1 is SNHLY and CDR2 FYNNEI. This CDR3 is 12 amino acids long. Trimming took off 8 bases at V and 7 bases at J, with 14 bases between the two ends. Study results and caveats: Across HLA loci, a later analysis found differing TCR association rates, with DRB1 most and HLA-C fewest. In a later analysis, specific HLA alleles were associated with 15,000 to 20,000 TCR beta sequences at a 0.05 false discovery rate. Cytomegalovirus-associated TCR beta chains were listed, numbering approximately 150.

Both 60 Vbeta primers and 13 Jbeta primers went into the PCR. This table comes from immunoSEQ multiplex PCR, and its TCRdb copy is limited to in-frame clones, with some not included. The table has around 150,000 clones, 79% seen once; the top ten hold around 0.99%. V gene TRBV2 combines with J gene TRBJ1-1; D gene unclear. The sequence came from a male donor in good health and CMV-seronegative. The sequenced sample consisted of PBMCs. The CDR3 spells CASQKESLEAFF. The CDR3 DNA follows: TGTGCCAGCCAAAAAGAGTCTCTTGAAGCTTTCTTT. Combining the CDR3 with reference TRBV2 and TRBJ1-1 gives the whole variable domain EPEVTQTPSHQVTQMGQEVILRCVPISNHLYFYWYRQILGQKVEFLVSFYNNEISEKSEIFDDQFSVERPDGSNFTLKIRSTKLEDSAMYFCASQKESLEAFFGQGTRLTVV.